This record covers a single TCR beta chain. Its antigen remains unknown. The data originate from a study of T cell responses to AZD1222 COVID-19 vaccine. Notes on the study in general: Samples come after the peak T cell response, not at day 14. Once two AZD1222 doses were given, Spike-specific TCR breadth and depth went up. The donor group comprised mostly white British people and more females; the analysis possibly underestimated clonal diversity.

The germline V gene encodes CDR1 LNHDA and CDR2 SQIVND (reference sequence). There are 16 residues in the CDR3. V was cut by 0 bases and J by 4 bases, with 15 bases left in between. Pooled in the analysis were second doses at about 4 or about 12 weeks. The data were produced by immunoSEQ multiplex PCR, yet TCRdb's version contains in-frame clones alone and is incomplete. The sample contains fewer than 130,000 clones, around 93% of which appear only once. V gene TRBV19 combines with J gene TRBJ2-5; TRBD2 is a possible D gene (6 bases). The material was peripheral blood, obtained 28 days after the second AZD1222 dose. This TCR derives from an adult who received the AZD1222 COVID-19 vaccine. In nucleotides, the CDR3 is TGTGCCAGTAGTATAGATAGAGGGACTTACGGAGAGACCCAGTACTTC. Its protein is CASSIDRGTYGETQYF.